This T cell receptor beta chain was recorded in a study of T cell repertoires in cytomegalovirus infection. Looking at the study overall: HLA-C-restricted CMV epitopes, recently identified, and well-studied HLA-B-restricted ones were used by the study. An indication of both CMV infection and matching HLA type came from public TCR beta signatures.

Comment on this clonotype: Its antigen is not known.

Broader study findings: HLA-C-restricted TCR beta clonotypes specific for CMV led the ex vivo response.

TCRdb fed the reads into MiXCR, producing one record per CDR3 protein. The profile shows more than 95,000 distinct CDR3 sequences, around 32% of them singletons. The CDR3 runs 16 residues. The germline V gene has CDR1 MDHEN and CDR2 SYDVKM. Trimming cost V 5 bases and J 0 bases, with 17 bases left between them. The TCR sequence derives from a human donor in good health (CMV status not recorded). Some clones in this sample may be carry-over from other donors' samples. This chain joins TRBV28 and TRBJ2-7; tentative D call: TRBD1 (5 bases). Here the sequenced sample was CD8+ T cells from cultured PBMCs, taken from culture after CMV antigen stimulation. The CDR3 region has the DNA TGTGCCAGCAGTCCACGACAGTTTTCCTACTCCTACGAGCAGTACTTC. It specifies CASSPRQFSYSYEQYF. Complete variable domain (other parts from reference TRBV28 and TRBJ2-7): DVKVTQSSRYLVKRTGEKVFLECVQDMDHENMFWYRQDPGLGLRLIYFSYDVKMKEKGDIPEGYSVSREKKERFSLILESASTNQTSMYLCASSPRQFSYSYEQYFGPGTRLTVT.